These 21 T cell receptor beta chains originate from one sample sequenced in a study of shared clonotypes between healthy human individuals. TCRdb's copy holds only in-frame clones and misses some; the assay was immunoSEQ multiplex PCR. Counted here are over 100,000 clones, more than 65% occurring once; the ten biggest clones make up 24%. Input material: memory CD8+ T cells sorted from blood. Subset defined: CD45RO+ cells pooled with CCR7-negative TemRA cells. Receptors originate from a woman aged 30 to 39 in good health.

The chain carries TRBV27 and TRBJ2-1; D is undetermined. Germline V gene data show CDR1 as MNHEY and CDR2 as SMNVEV (reference sequence). The CDR3 is 13 residues long. The V and J ends lost 4 bases and 0 bases respectively, with 4 bases between them. CDR3 in amino acids: CASSSSSYNEQFF. DNA of the CDR3: TGTGCCAGCAGTTCGAGCTCCTACAATGAGCAGTTCTTC.

This clone has a handful of counts. The CDR3 loop is CASSYGQGVSEQYF. The DNA for the CDR3 is TGTGCCAGCAGTTACGGACAGGGTGTCAGCGAGCAGTACTTC. V is TRBV6-5 and J is TRBJ2-7; 8 nucleotides match TRBD1. CDR1 MNHEY and CDR2 SVGAGI come from the germline V gene. With 2 bases clipped from V and 6 bases from J, the junction kept 6 bases outside the gene matches. The CDR3 totals 14 residues.

This chain uses TRBV27 with TRBJ1-2, with no clear D. The CDR3 covers 15 residues. Trimming shortened V by 4 bases and J by 5 bases, and 17 bases separated the two germline ends. CDR1 is MNHEY, CDR2 SMNVEV, per germline (reference sequence). The CDR3 bases are TGTGCCAGCAGTTCTTCCCGCACGAATATGTATGGCTACACCTTC. Amino acids: CASSSSRTNMYGYTF.

The CDR3 nucleotides read TGTGCCAGCAGTGGTCCAGGGGTCGTAGCGGTACCAACCTACGAGCAGTACTTC. Amino acid sequence: CASSGPGVVAVPTYEQYF. This chain joins TRBV25-1 and TRBJ2-7; either TRBD1 or TRBD2 may supply D (6 bases each). V lost 4 bases, J lost 2 bases, and 24 bases lay in between. CDR3 size: 18 residues. Germline CDR1 MGHDK, CDR2 SYGVNS.

The rearrangement links TRBV11-2 to TRBJ2-7; no definite D call. Germline CDR1 is SGHAT and CDR2 is FQNNGV. The CDR3 sequence is 13 residues long. V was cut by 6 bases and J by 6 bases, with 15 bases left in between. CDR3 in amino acids: CASSSGRRSEQYF. Here the CDR3 DNA reads TGTGCCAGCAGTTCCGGACGGCGGAGCGAGCAGTACTTC.

This rearrangement joins TRBV7-9 to TRBJ2-3; D is perhaps TRBD2 (5 bases). Trimming removed 1 base from V and 2 bases from J, with 19 bases in between. This CDR3 comprises 18 residues. In germline, CDR1 is SEHNR, CDR2 FQNEAQ (reference sequence). The CDR3 DNA reads TGTGCCAGCAGCTTAGTTACTTGGACTCCCTTCGCCACAGATACGCAGTATTTT. It translates to CASSLVTWTPFATDTQYF.

In regard to this clone: It differs at one base from a far larger clone, so likely a read error. Other nucleotide sequences from this sample produce the same CDR3. The gene calls are TRBV4-1 and TRBJ2-1; D possibly corresponds to TRBD1 (5 bases). V was clipped by 0 bases and J by 1 base, with 10 bases between them. CDR1 is MGHRA, CDR2 YSYEKL, per germline. The CDR3 length is 16 residues. The DNA for the CDR3 is TGCGCCAGCAGCCAAGAAGTATCAGGGTCCTACAATGAGCAGTTCTTC. Its translation is CASSQEVSGSYNEQFF.

The chain combines TRBV25-1 with TRBJ2-1, with TRBD2 as a possible D gene (6 bases). CDR3 length: 16 residues. V lost 4 bases and J 8 bases, leaving 21 bases between the germline ends. The germline V gene has CDR1 MGHDK and CDR2 SYGVNS. The CDR3 reads CASSVRGGVETDEQFF. DNA for the CDR3: TGTGCCAGCAGTGTACGAGGAGGGGTGGAGACGGATGAGCAGTTCTTC.

This clone occurred many times. V usage is TRBV6-4 and J usage is TRBJ2-3, with D uncertain. The CDR3 totals 15 residues. V was clipped by 0 bases and J by 4 bases, with 11 bases between them. CDR1 is MRHNA and CDR2 is SNTAGT in the germline V gene. In DNA, the CDR3 is TGTGCCAGCAGTGACTCATCGGCTGGATCAGATACGCAGTATTTT. It is translated as CASSDSSAGSDTQYF.

The rearrangement links TRBV27 to TRBJ2-7, with TRBD1 identical over 10 bases. Looked up from germline, CDR1 is MNHEY and CDR2 is SMNVEV (reference sequence). V was pared by 2 bases and J by 5 bases, with 6 bases of the junction left unmatched. The CDR3 extends over 15 amino acids. The CDR3 coding sequence is TGTGCCAGCAGTTTAAGTGACAGGGGGCTACACGAGCAGTACTTC. Protein product: CASSLSDRGLHEQYF.

This chain uses TRBV14 with TRBJ2-7; 12 nucleotides match TRBD2. The germline V gene has CDR1 SGHDN and CDR2 FVKESK. Trimming took 3 bases from V and 2 from J; bases not matched to a gene: 11. This CDR3 is 18 amino acids long. CDR3 DNA: TGTGCCAGCAGCCAGCTGGGAGGCCTAGCGGGAGGGCCCTACGAGCAGTACTTC. Translation: CASSQLGGLAGGPYEQYF. Looking up the rest from reference TRBV14 and TRBJ2-7 gives the full variable domain: EAGVTQFPSHSVIEKGQTVTLRCDPISGHDNLYWYRRVMGKEIKFLLHFVKESKQDESGMPNNRFLAERTGGTYSTLKVQPAELEDSGVYFCASSQLGGLAGGPYEQYFGPGTRLTVT.

The CDR3 nucleotides read TGTGCCAGCAGTTACTCGATTGAGGTCGGGGAGCTGTTTTTT. Its protein is CASSYSIEVGELFF. The gene calls are TRBV6-6 and TRBJ2-2; D gene unclear. Germline V gene lookup returns CDR1 MNHNY and CDR2 SVGAGI (reference sequence). This CDR3 is built from 14 residues. V lost 0 bases to trimming and J lost 7 bases, with 9 bases between them.

The chain joins TRBV4-1 to TRBJ1-2; D not resolved. The CDR3 consists of 14 residues. Germline lookup yields CDR1 MGHRA and CDR2 YSYEKL. V was cut by 1 base and J by 1 base, with 7 bases left in between. CDR3 amino acids: CASSQGDLNYGYTF. CDR3 bases: TGCGCCAGCAGCCAAGGTGACCTTAACTATGGCTACACCTTC.

This chain uses TRBV6-1 with TRBJ2-7; 8 positions agree with TRBD2. Germline V lookup: CDR1 MNHNS, CDR2 SASEGT. The CDR3 runs 15 residues. Trimming at V came to 4 bases and at J to 2 bases, leaving 7 bases not matched to a gene. The CDR3 bases are TGTGCCAGCAGTGTAGTTACTAGCGGAGCCTACGAGCAGTACTTC. This codes for CASSVVTSGAYEQYF.

The genes are TRBV7-8 and TRBJ2-3, with 14 bases matching TRBD2. V dropped 5 bases and J dropped 11; count of bases not matched to a gene: 15. CDR3 size: 17 residues. In germline, CDR1 is SGHVS, CDR2 FQNEAQ. Written as DNA, the CDR3 is TGTGCCAGCAGCGATAACCCGGGGACTAGCGGGAGCGGGGGGCAGTATTTT. Translated, it gives CASSDNPGTSGSGGQYF.

This chain uses TRBV5-1 with TRBJ1-2; D is possibly TRBD1 (6 bases). CDR3 length: 14 residues. CDR1 and CDR2 (germline): SGHRS, YFSETQ. Deletions cut 0 bases from V and 6 bases from J, with 12 bases between. CDR3 bases: TGCGCCAGCAGCTTGGCCACAGGGTTCAATGGCTACACCTTC. Residues: CASSLATGFNGYTF.

This clone was picked up one time. V usage is TRBV27 and J usage is TRBJ2-7; 7 nucleotides match TRBD2. The CDR3 loop spans 14 amino acids. The ends lost 6 bases at V and 5 bases at J; junction bases unmatched: 10. Germline CDR1 and CDR2: MNHEY and SMNVEV (reference sequence). The CDR3 region has the DNA TGTGCCAGCAGCTTTGACCGGGGGGTGGACGAGCAGTACTTC. This translates into CASSFDRGVDEQYF.

The rearrangement uses TRBV11-1 and TRBJ1-2, with D hard to call. Germline CDR1 is SGHAT and CDR2 is FQDESV (reference sequence). The CDR3 is 13 amino acids. V gave up 3 bases and J gave up 3 bases, with 8 bases separating them. CDR3 in DNA: TGTGCCAGCAGCTTCAACACCCACTATGGCTACACCTTC. Translation gives CASSFNTHYGYTF.

The genes are TRBV25-1 and TRBJ1-4; 7 nucleotides agree with TRBD1. V was pared by 5 bases and J by 3 bases, with 9 bases of the junction left unmatched. Germline lookup yields CDR1 MGHDK and CDR2 SYGVNS. CDR3 length equals 16 residues. The CDR3 DNA reads TGTGCCAGCAGTCCGACAGGGATTGGGGCTAATGAAAAACTGTTTTTT. Protein product: CASSPTGIGANEKLFF. The full variable domain, in which reference TRBV25-1 and TRBJ1-4 provide the parts outside the CDR3, is EADIYQTPRYLVIGTGKKITLECSQTMGHDKMYWYQQDPGMELHLIHYSYGVNSTEKGDLSSESTVSRIRTEHFPLTLESARPSHTSQYLCASSPTGIGANEKLFFGSGTQLSVL.

The genes are TRBV28 and TRBJ1-2; tentatively, D is TRBD1 (6 bases). Germline V gene data show CDR1 as MDHEN and CDR2 as SYDVKM. Deletions cut 7 bases from V and 4 bases from J, with 13 bases between. The CDR3 length is 13 residues. CDR3 nucleotide sequence: TGTGCCAGCACGCTGGGGGGGGCCTATGGCTACACCTTC. Protein sequence: CASTLGGAYGYTF.

The chain couples TRBV2 to TRBJ1-5; D not resolved. This CDR3 region has 13 residues. V was trimmed by 4 bases and J by 6 bases, leaving 10 bases between them. Germline CDR1 reads SNHLY; CDR2 reads FYNNEI. In DNA, the CDR3 is TGTGCCAGCAGTGTTCAGGATCCTCAGCCCCAGCATTTT. Residues: CASSVQDPQPQHF.